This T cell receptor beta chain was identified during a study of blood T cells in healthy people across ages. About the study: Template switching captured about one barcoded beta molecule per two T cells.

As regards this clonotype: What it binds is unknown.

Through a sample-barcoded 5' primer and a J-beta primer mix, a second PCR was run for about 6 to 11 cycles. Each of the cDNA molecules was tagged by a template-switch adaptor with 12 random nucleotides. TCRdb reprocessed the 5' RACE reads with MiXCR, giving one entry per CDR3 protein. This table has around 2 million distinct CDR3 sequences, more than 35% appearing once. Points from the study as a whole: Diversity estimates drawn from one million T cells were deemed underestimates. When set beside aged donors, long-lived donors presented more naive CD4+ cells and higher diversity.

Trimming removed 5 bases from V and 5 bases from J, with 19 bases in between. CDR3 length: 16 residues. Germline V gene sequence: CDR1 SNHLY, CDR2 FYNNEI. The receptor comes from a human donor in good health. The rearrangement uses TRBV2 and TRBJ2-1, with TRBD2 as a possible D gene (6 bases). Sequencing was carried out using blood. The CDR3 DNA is TGTGCCAGCAGTATATCGACTAGGGGTATACACAATGAGCAGTTCTTC. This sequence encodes CASSISTRGIHNEQFF.